The 19 T cell receptor beta chains below come from one sample, sequenced in a study of a mutant IDH1 vaccine in newly diagnosed glioma. The method was immunoSEQ multiplex PCR; TCRdb's version includes in-frame clones alone and lacks a portion of them. The sample includes roughly 30,000 clones, approximately 78% seen only once; the top ten take around a sixth. Their cognate antigens are unknown. Time point here: week 23, last vaccination. Vaccination used 300 ug of mutant IDH1 20-mer peptide per dose, with topical imiquimod. The sequencing used PBMCs, collected from a glioma patient whose treatment included an IDH1 peptide vaccine. The receptors shown here come from a woman aged 25-40 years with glioma.

The rearrangement joins TRBV29-1 to TRBJ2-7, with D possibly being TRBD2 (5 bases). V was clipped by 7 bases and J by 7 bases, with 23 bases between them. This CDR3 contains 14 residues. Germline lookup yields CDR1 SQVTM and CDR2 ANQGSEA. The CDR3 DNA sequence: TGCAGCGCCTGCCCCTCGCCGGGTTCGGGGGAGCAGTACTTC. Translating it yields CSACPSPGSGEQYF.

The chain employs TRBV5-4 and TRBJ2-3, with D perhaps TRBD2 (6 bases). V dropped 7 bases and J dropped 4 bases, with 10 bases sitting between them. CDR1 and CDR2 (germline): SGHNT, YYREEE (reference sequence). This CDR3 has 12 amino acids. CDR3 protein: CASRGWSDTQYF. CDR3 DNA: TGTGCCAGCCGGGGGTGGTCAGATACGCAGTATTTT.

This clone occurred a few times. V gene TRBV6-1 combines with J gene TRBJ1-6; D remains unclear. Trimming removed 8 bases at V and 0 bases at J, with 11 bases between. From germline, CDR1 is MNHNS and CDR2 SASEGT. This CDR3 is built from 15 residues. This chain's CDR3 is CASQVSSSYNSPLHF. The CDR3, as DNA: TGTGCCAGCCAGGTGTCCAGCTCCTATAATTCACCCCTCCACTTT.

The chain combines TRBV9 with TRBJ1-3; 7 bases map to TRBD1. The V and J ends lost 4 bases and 0 bases, in that order; junction bases with no gene match: 7. CDR1 is SGDLS and CDR2 is YYNGEE in the germline V gene. The CDR3 loop spans 16 amino acids. The CDR3 here is CASSTQGGFSGNTIYF. The CDR3 coding sequence is TGTGCCAGCAGCACCCAGGGGGGTTTCTCTGGAAACACCATATATTTT.

CDR3 nucleotides: TGTGCCAGCAGCTTATCAAAACTAGCGGGGCGTATAAAGGAGACCCAGTACTTC. It codes for CASSLSKLAGRIKETQYF. The chain employs TRBV7-9 and TRBJ2-5; TRBD2 aligns across 10 bases. The length of the CDR3 is 18 residues. Per germline, CDR1 SEHNR and CDR2 FQNEAQ (reference sequence). With V trimmed by 2 bases and J by 5 bases, 14 bases remained unmatched.

V gene TRBV5-1 combines with J gene TRBJ2-5, with D possibly being TRBD1 or TRBD2 (6 bases each). The J call is uncertain, as TRBJ2-7 better fits the DNA end. Germline V lookup: CDR1 SGHRS, CDR2 YFSETQ. This CDR3 comprises 14 residues. The CDR3, as DNA: TGCGCCAGCAGCTTGGCGGAAAGGGGGGACGAGCAGTACTTC. It codes for CASSLAERGDEQYF.

The rearrangement joins TRBV6-5 to TRBJ1-2, with D unresolved. Trimming cost V 4 bases and J 7 bases, with 19 bases left between them. Germline CDR1 MNHEY, CDR2 SVGAGI. The CDR3 has 15 amino acids. The CDR3 nucleotides read TGTGCCAGCAGTTCCCCCTTCGACCGGTTGGGTGGCTACACCTTC. It is translated as CASSSPFDRLGGYTF.

The rearrangement joins TRBV14 to TRBJ2-3, with 7 bases identical to TRBD1. Germline values: CDR1 SGHDN, CDR2 FVKESK. The CDR3 sequence is 15 residues long. J lost 4 bases, V lost 4 bases, and 8 bases had no gene match. CDR3 coding DNA: TGTGCCAGCAGCCCTAGGGGGCGGCACGCAGATACGCAGTATTTT. This translates into CASSPRGRHADTQYF.

The rearrangement uses TRBV4-3 and TRBJ1-6, with 11 bases aligning to TRBD1. After removal of 1 base from V and 10 bases from J, the junction contained 9 bases not matched to a gene. The CDR3 is 17 residues long. Per the germline V gene, CDR1 is LGHNA and CDR2 is YSLEER. Here the CDR3 reads CASSQAGRDRGGSPLHF. The CDR3 bases are TGCGCCAGCAGCCAAGCGGGTCGGGACAGGGGGGGGTCACCCCTCCACTTT.

The rearrangement uses TRBV2 and TRBJ2-7; 8 bases align to TRBD1. Germline CDR1 and CDR2: SNHLY and FYNNEI. J gave up 3 bases and V 4 bases, and 8 bases lay outside the gene matches. The CDR3 has 15 residues. The CDR3 bases are TGTGCCAGCAGTGGCCGGACAGGGTTGGTCTACGAGCAGTACTTC. It is translated as CASSGRTGLVYEQYF. The full variable domain, rest sourced from reference TRBV2 and TRBJ2-7, is EPEVTQTPSHQVTQMGQEVILRCVPISNHLYFYWYRQILGQKVEFLVSFYNNEISEKSEIFDDQFSVERPDGSNFTLKIRSTKLEDSAMYFCASSGRTGLVYEQYFGPGTRLTVT.

The V gene is TRBV10-3, the J gene TRBJ1-2, with D possibly being TRBD1 (6 bases). Deletions cut 4 bases from V and 8 bases from J, with 14 bases between. From germline, CDR1 is ENHRY and CDR2 SYGVKD. The CDR3 has 13 residues. The CDR3 DNA reads TGTGCCATCAGTGGACTACAGGGTCTCGGCTACACCTTC. Translating gives CAISGLQGLGYTF.

V is TRBV6-1 and J is TRBJ2-5; 9 nucleotides agree with TRBD1. Germline trimming cut 1 base from V and 4 bases from J; bases unmatched to any gene: 7. Germline V gene sequence: CDR1 MNHNS, CDR2 SASEGT. The CDR3 covers 16 residues. CDR3 sequence: CASSEGTGAIGETQYF. The CDR3 DNA reads as TGTGCCAGCAGTGAAGGGACAGGGGCGATAGGAGAGACCCAGTACTTC.

The chain couples TRBV4-1 to TRBJ2-3, with D possibly TRBD2 on 6 matching bases. The germline V gene encodes CDR1 MGHRA and CDR2 YSYEKL. Trimming removed 4 bases at V and 1 base at J, with 18 bases between. The CDR3 is 17 residues long. The CDR3 region is CASSRGLPALGTDTQYF. The CDR3 coding sequence is TGCGCCAGCAGCCGGGGACTCCCCGCGCTAGGCACAGATACGCAGTATTTT.

This chain joins TRBV18 and TRBJ1-1; D might be TRBD1 (5 bases). CDR1 is KGHSH, CDR2 LQKENI, per germline. Trimming removed 2 bases at V and 1 base at J, with 11 bases between. This CDR3 is built from 15 residues. CDR3 in amino acids: CASSPTDSPNTEAFF. In DNA, the CDR3 is TGTGCCAGCTCACCAACAGACAGTCCGAACACTGAAGCTTTCTTT.

The J gene is TRBJ1-3, the V gene TRBV5-1; the D gene is possibly TRBD1 (6 bases). CDR1 SGHRS and CDR2 YFSETQ come from the germline V gene. V lost 4 bases and J lost 0, with 8 bases in between. The CDR3 runs 14 residues. As DNA, the CDR3 is TGCGCCAGCAGCCCAGGGGTCTCTGGAAACACCATATATTTT. It codes for CASSPGVSGNTIYF.

V and J are TRBV9 and TRBJ2-5, with a possible D match to TRBD1 (5 bases). Trimming left V 4 bases short and J 1 base short, with 11 bases between. This CDR3 contains 14 residues. Germline V lookup: CDR1 SGDLS, CDR2 YYNGEE. CDR3 DNA: TGTGCCAGCAGCCCCAGACAGTTCCAAGAGACCCAGTACTTC. Residues: CASSPRQFQETQYF.

This clone has a single count. The rearrangement joins TRBV7-9 to TRBJ2-2; 8 bases map to TRBD1. The trim removed 10 bases at V and 1 base at J, leaving 5 bases unmatched. Germline lookup yields CDR1 SEHNR and CDR2 FQNEAQ (reference sequence). This CDR3 spans 14 amino acids. The chain's CDR3 is CANTGTGNTGELFF. The CDR3, as DNA: TGTGCCAACACCGGGACAGGGAACACCGGGGAGCTGTTTTTT.

The chain carries TRBV30 and TRBJ1-4; 8 nucleotides line up with TRBD1. The CDR3 loop spans 15 amino acids. The V and J ends lost 0 bases and 10 bases, in that order; junction bases with no gene match: 10. CDR1 is GTSNPN and CDR2 is SVGIG in the germline V gene (reference sequence). The CDR3 region is CAWSVPGRGPVKLFF. CDR3 nucleotide sequence: TGTGCCTGGAGTGTACCCGGCAGGGGGCCGGTAAAACTGTTTTTT.

The rearrangement uses TRBV4-1 and TRBJ1-1, with 7 nucleotides matching TRBD1. CDR1 MGHRA and CDR2 YSYEKL come from the germline V gene. With 4 bases clipped from V and 6 bases from J, the junction kept 11 bases outside the gene matches. The CDR3 runs to 15 residues. CDR3 loop: CASSPRQGLFSEAFF. CDR3 nucleotide sequence: TGCGCCAGCAGCCCCAGACAGGGCCTCTTCTCTGAAGCTTTCTTT.